These 29 T cell receptor beta chains were sequenced from one sample in a study of cytomegalovirus exposure and HLA in healthy donors (dated by TCRdb to about 2017). The method was the immunoSEQ multiplex PCR assay. Drawn from immuneACCESS, this table holds only the in-frame rearrangements with V and J called that TCRdb kept. Clones are partly lost; checked studies trace under half to an unresolved V gene and leave the rest unexplained. For this sample the table gives under 150,000 clones, of which 80% to 90% were detected only once. Around 1.9% of the sample is in the top ten clones. The sequencing input was PBMCs. The receptors stem from a woman in her late teens or twenties in good health and CMV-seronegative.

The V and J genes are TRBV29-1 and TRBJ2-3, with D possibly being TRBD2 (5 bases). There are 14 residues in the CDR3. The V end was cut by 3 bases, the J end by 6 bases, with 16 bases between. CDR1 and CDR2 (germline): SQVTM, ANQGSEA. Here the CDR3 DNA reads TGCAGCGTTGAGTCTCGGCTAGCTATCGATACGCAGTATTTT. Its protein product is CSVESRLAIDTQYF.

The genes are TRBV30 and TRBJ1-1; TRBD1 is a possible D gene (5 bases). V lost 2 bases, J lost 7 bases, and 14 bases lay in between. This CDR3 comprises 13 residues. CDR1 is GTSNPN and CDR2 is SVGIG in the germline V gene (reference sequence). This CDR3 is CAWSSGVNGEAFF. CDR3 sequence (DNA): TGTGCCTGGAGTTCGGGGGTGAACGGTGAAGCTTTCTTT.

The rearrangement joins TRBV7-8 to TRBJ1-2; 12 nucleotides align to TRBD1. The CDR3 has 16 residues. The V gene's germline CDR1 is SGHVS and CDR2 FQNEAQ. J lost 8 bases, V lost 5 bases, and 12 bases had no gene match. CDR3 DNA sequence: TGTGCCAGCAGCCAAAACAGGGACAGGGGGCGCGGGGGCTACACCTTC. Translating gives CASSQNRDRGRGGYTF.

The J gene is TRBJ2-3, the V gene TRBV9, with 10 bases identical to TRBD2. The V and J ends lost 4 bases and 4 bases, in that order; junction bases with no gene match: 9. This CDR3 has 16 amino acids. Germline lookup yields CDR1 SGDLS and CDR2 YYNGEE. CDR3 amino acids: CASSIAGTSASDTQYF. The CDR3 DNA follows: TGTGCCAGCAGCATCGCCGGGACTAGCGCTTCAGATACGCAGTATTTT.

The gene calls are TRBV4-1 and TRBJ1-5; D is unresolved. The CDR3 is 13 residues long. Trimming took 4 bases from V and 2 from J, leaving 6 bases between them. Germline CDR1 is MGHRA and CDR2 is YSYEKL. CDR3 sequence: CASSPGGNQPQHF. CDR3 nucleotide sequence: TGCGCCAGCAGCCCCGGTGGCAATCAGCCCCAGCATTTT.

The J gene is TRBJ2-3, the V gene TRBV7-8, with TRBD1 as a possible D gene (6 bases). CDR3 length: 16 residues. Trimming removed 1 base at V and 2 bases at J, with 13 bases between. Germline assignment: CDR1 SGHVS and CDR2 FQNEAQ. The CDR3 sequence is CASSLVGQRITDTQYF. As DNA, the CDR3 is TGTGCCAGCAGCTTAGTTGGACAGCGAATCACAGATACGCAGTATTTT. Based on the CDR3 plus reference TRBV7-8 and TRBJ2-3, the full variable domain is GAGVSQSPRYKVAKRGQDVALRCDPISGHVSLFWYQQALGQGPEFLTYFQNEAQLDKSGLPSDRFFAERPEGSVSTLKIQRTQQEDSAVYLCASSLVGQRITDTQYFGPGTRLTVL.

J is TRBJ2-4 and V is TRBV9, with unresolved D. Looked up from germline, CDR1 is SGDLS and CDR2 is YYNGEE. V dropped 2 bases and J dropped 5 bases, with 8 bases sitting between them. This CDR3 has 13 amino acids. The CDR3 loop is CASSVGFENIQYF. Here the CDR3 DNA reads TGTGCCAGCAGCGTCGGTTTTGAAAACATTCAGTACTTC.

V usage is TRBV4-3 and J usage is TRBJ1-2; 8 bases line up with TRBD1. This CDR3 has 15 residues. Germline V gene sequence: CDR1 LGHNA, CDR2 YSLEER. J gave up 6 bases and V 3 bases, and 9 bases lay outside the gene matches. Here the CDR3 DNA reads TGCGCCAGCAGCCAGGGACTGGACAGGGTTAATGGCTACACCTTC. Residues: CASSQGLDRVNGYTF.

The rearrangement uses TRBV2 and TRBJ2-1; a possible D gene is TRBD1 (5 bases). Germline assignment: CDR1 SNHLY and CDR2 FYNNEI. This CDR3 has 13 residues. The ends were cut back, 3 bases at V and 3 bases at J, with 6 bases in the middle. CDR3 sequence (DNA): TGTGCCAGCAGTGAGACAGTCTACAATGAGCAGTTCTTC. Its translation is CASSETVYNEQFF.

The gene calls are TRBV28 and TRBJ2-2; TRBD1 agrees at 9 bases. The CDR3 consists of 13 residues. Germline loops: CDR1 MDHEN, CDR2 SYDVKM. V gave up 8 bases and J gave up 3 bases; unmatched junction bases: 1. CDR3 amino acids: CASRDRDTGELFF. DNA for the CDR3: TGTGCCAGCCGGGACAGGGACACCGGGGAGCTGTTTTTT.

This chain links TRBV2 with TRBJ1-1; D perhaps matches TRBD1 (6 bases). CDR1 and CDR2 from the germline V gene are SNHLY and FYNNEI. The CDR3 loop spans 14 amino acids. V gave up 8 bases and J gave up 4 bases, with 17 bases separating them. The CDR3 is CASQLQGGGTEAFF. The CDR3 region has the DNA TGTGCCAGCCAACTACAGGGTGGCGGCACTGAAGCTTTCTTT.

The V call is TRBV6-6, the J call TRBJ1-2, with D maybe TRBD1 (5 bases). Germline lookup yields CDR1 MNHNY and CDR2 SVGAGI (reference sequence). The CDR3 is 14 residues long. Trimming cost V 5 bases and J 1 base, with 11 bases left between them. CDR3 sequence: CASSIQTVNYGYTF. DNA of the CDR3: TGTGCCAGCAGTATCCAGACAGTTAACTATGGCTACACCTTC.

This clone appeared once. V usage is TRBV15 and J usage is TRBJ2-7, with 13 bases aligning to TRBD2. Germline-derived CDR1 and CDR2 are LNHNV and YYDKDF (reference sequence). Losses at the gene ends were 5 bases for V and 0 bases for J; bases not matched to a gene: 4. This CDR3 is 16 amino acids long. CDR3 sequence reads: CATSPGTSGASYEQYF. CDR3 coding DNA: TGTGCCACCAGCCCCGGGACTAGCGGGGCCTCCTACGAGCAGTACTTC.

This rearrangement joins TRBV6-5 to TRBJ2-7; 8 nucleotides agree with TRBD1. CDR1 and CDR2 (germline): MNHEY, SVGAGI. Trimming removed 0 bases from V and 5 bases from J; junction bases left unmatched: 6. The CDR3 is 15 residues long. As DNA, the CDR3 is TGTGCCAGCAGTTACTCACCAGGGGGCGCAGACGAGCAGTACTTC. Its translation is CASSYSPGGADEQYF.

Turning to this clone: Compared with germline, one end of the junction differs, possibly owing to a read error. The gene calls are TRBV5-1 and TRBJ2-3, with D possibly matching TRBD2 (6 bases). From germline, CDR1 is SGHRS and CDR2 YFSETQ. The CDR3 totals 17 residues. The CDR3 region is CASSLVASADRTDTQYF. The CDR3 coding sequence is TGCGCCAGCAGTTTGGTGGCTAGCGCAGATCGCACAGATACGCAGTATTTT. Full variable domain (missing parts from reference TRBV5-1 and TRBJ2-3): KAGVTQTPRYLIKTRGQQVTLSCSPISGHRSVSWYQQTPGQGLQFLFEYFSETQRNKGNFPGRFSGRQFSNSRSEMNVSTLELGDSALYLCASSLVASADRTDTQYFGPGTRLTVL.

The chain recombines TRBV7-2 with TRBJ2-3, with TRBD1 matching 8 bases. CDR3 size: 17 residues. Trimming at V came to 5 bases and at J to 0 bases, leaving 10 bases not matched to a gene. Germline V gene data show CDR1 as SGHTA and CDR2 as FQGNSA. The CDR3 loop is CASSLYTRTGSTDTQYF. CDR3 DNA: TGTGCCAGCAGCCTATACACGAGGACAGGGAGCACAGATACGCAGTATTTT.

This clone was found once. The gene calls are TRBV27 and TRBJ2-5; 10 bases fit TRBD1. Looked up from germline, CDR1 is MNHEY and CDR2 is SMNVEV (reference sequence). The J segment lost 4 bases and the V segment lost 4 bases, leaving 9 bases of the junction unmatched. CDR3 length equals 16 residues. The CDR3 DNA reads TGTGCCAGCAGTTCAGGGACGGACAGGGGGGCAGAGACCCAGTACTTC. Translated: CASSSGTDRGAETQYF.

This rearrangement joins TRBV6-6 to TRBJ2-7, with D possibly TRBD2 on 5 matching bases. CDR3 size: 13 residues. Germline CDR1 reads MNHNY; CDR2 reads SVGAGI (reference sequence). V lost 0 bases, J lost 4 bases, and 7 bases lay in between. Here the CDR3 reads CASSYSRGYEQYF. The CDR3 region has the DNA TGTGCCAGCAGTTACTCCCGGGGTTACGAGCAGTACTTC.

This rearrangement joins TRBV6-1 to TRBJ2-7; 7 nucleotides match TRBD1. Trimming cost V 1 base and J 0 bases; bases outside gene matches: 6. Per germline, CDR1 MNHNS and CDR2 SASEGT. The CDR3 extends over 16 amino acids. The CDR3 here is CASSEEAGGSSYEQYF. CDR3 DNA: TGTGCCAGCAGTGAAGAGGCAGGGGGTAGCTCCTACGAGCAGTACTTC.

This sequence joins TRBV18 and TRBJ2-1; D might be TRBD2 (6 bases). Germline V gene sequence: CDR1 KGHSH, CDR2 LQKENI. Between the trimmed V and J ends, which lost 3 bases and 10 bases, there was a span of 13 bases. The CDR3 runs to 13 residues. The CDR3 loop is CASSPPTGREQFF. The CDR3 region has the DNA TGTGCCAGCTCACCTCCGACGGGGAGGGAGCAGTTCTTC.

The J gene is TRBJ1-1, the V gene TRBV19, with 7 bases fitting TRBD1. The trim removed 8 bases at V and 6 bases at J, leaving 6 bases unmatched. The length of the CDR3 is 12 residues. Germline assignment: CDR1 LNHDA and CDR2 SQIVND (reference sequence). The DNA for the CDR3 is TGTGCCAGTCAGGGGGGAATTTCTGAAGCTTTCTTT. This gives the protein CASQGGISEAFF.

The chain employs TRBV28 and TRBJ2-3; D might be TRBD1 (5 bases). Germline lookup yields CDR1 MDHEN and CDR2 SYDVKM. Trimming removed 10 bases from V and 0 bases from J, with 11 bases in between. The CDR3 runs 13 residues. The CDR3 sequence: CATQQVSTDTQYF. The CDR3, as DNA: TGTGCCACCCAACAGGTCAGCACAGATACGCAGTATTTT.

The chain carries TRBV15 and TRBJ2-7; possibly TRBD2 for D (5 bases). This CDR3 has 15 amino acids. CDR1 LNHNV and CDR2 YYDKDF come from the germline V gene (reference sequence). The ends were cut back, 0 bases at V and 4 bases at J, with 13 bases in the middle. The CDR3 sequence is CATSRDPGILYEQYF. CDR3 coding DNA: TGTGCCACCAGCAGAGATCCGGGAATCCTTTACGAGCAGTACTTC.

This rearrangement joins TRBV27 to TRBJ2-6, with D unclear. CDR1 MNHEY and CDR2 SMNVEV come from the germline V gene (reference sequence). The CDR3 is 15 amino acids. Trimming removed 5 bases from V and 0 bases from J, with 8 bases in between. The CDR3 DNA is TGTGCCAGCAGTCAACTCTTCTCTGGGGCCAACGTCCTGACTTTC. The encoded protein is CASSQLFSGANVLTF.

The V gene is TRBV6-1, the J gene TRBJ2-7; 7 nucleotides line up with TRBD1. Looked up from germline, CDR1 is MNHNS and CDR2 is SASEGT. J gave up 2 bases and V 2 bases, and 6 bases lay outside the gene matches. The CDR3 has 15 residues. The CDR3 DNA reads TGTGCCAGCAGTGAAATCGACAGGGTTACCTACGAGCAGTACTTC. Translating it yields CASSEIDRVTYEQYF.

The rearrangement links TRBV30 to TRBJ2-1; 8 nucleotides align to TRBD1. The V gene's germline CDR1 is GTSNPN and CDR2 SVGIG (reference sequence). The CDR3 covers 15 residues. With V trimmed by 4 bases and J by 7 bases, 12 bases remained unmatched. CDR3 loop: CAWNPQEDRVNEQFF. The CDR3 DNA is TGTGCCTGGAACCCCCAGGAGGACAGGGTGAATGAGCAGTTCTTC.

CDR3 bases: TGCGCCAGCAGCCAAGTAGAGAGTCCAAATACGCAGTATTTT. This gives the protein CASSQVESPNTQYF. The chain couples TRBV4-3 to TRBJ2-3; D gene unclear. CDR1 and CDR2 from the germline V gene are LGHNA and YSLEER. The CDR3 covers 14 residues. The V and J ends lost 1 base and 7 bases respectively, with 12 bases between them.

V and J are TRBV19 and TRBJ1-1; D not resolved. V lost 8 bases, J lost 1 base, and 20 bases lay in between. The CDR3 is made up of 16 amino acids. CDR1 LNHDA and CDR2 SQIVND come from the germline V gene (reference sequence). The CDR3 DNA reads TGTGCCAGTCGACATATCCCGTTCGGGGAGAACACTGAAGCTTTCTTT. Translating it yields CASRHIPFGENTEAFF.

The chain joins TRBV28 to TRBJ1-2; D is unresolved. The CDR3 is made up of 13 amino acids. Trimming pared 7 bases from V and 7 bases from J, leaving 16 bases between. Germline CDR1 MDHEN, CDR2 SYDVKM. The CDR3 DNA follows: TGTGCCAGCACGATTAGGGAGTTGGTTGGCTACACCTTC. This sequence encodes CASTIRELVGYTF.